This T cell receptor beta chain was sequenced in a study of blood T cell repertoires in COVID-19. The CDR3 totals 15 residues. Germline V CDR1 and CDR2: SGHAT, FQNNGV. With 2 bases removed from V and 3 bases from J, the gap between germline ends came to 12 bases. Only one count was recorded for this clone. Data came from immunoSEQ multiplex PCR; TCRdb stores just in-frame clones and leaves some out. The sample shows some 200,000 clones, 75% to 90% of them seen only once. Sequenced: PBMCs or T cells enriched from blood (not recorded which). The clonotype was recovered from a woman between 18 and 30 years old in a cohort exposed to, infected with or recovered from COVID-19 (not recorded which). The chain couples TRBV11-2 to TRBJ2-3, with D perhaps TRBD1 (5 bases). This chain's CDR3 is CASSLSIQGTDTQYF. CDR3 in DNA: TGTGCCAGCAGCTTATCCATCCAGGGAACAGATACGCAGTATTTT.